This entry describes one T cell receptor (beta chain). The antigen remains unidentified. The V gene's germline CDR1 is WSHSY and CDR2 SAAADI. CDR3 length: 14 amino acids. Trimming pared 2 bases from V and 6 bases from J, leaving 11 bases between. The record originates from a study of OX40 agonist ivuxolimab in advanced cancers. About the study: Prior checkpoint blockade (anti-PD-1, anti-PD-L1 or anti-CTLA-4) was permitted; roughly 40% had it. Whole-study findings and limits: Nonresponders included some who also had low normalized T-cell clonal expansion. With doses of 0.1-3.0 mg/kg, partial responders showed among the lowest clonal expansion. Compared with CD4+, CD8+ T cells on average had more expanded clones.

Profiling relied on immunoSEQ multiplex PCR, and the TCRdb table lists in-frame clones only, not all of them. The table lists roughly 42,000 clones, 70% to 90% of them singletons. This chain connects TRBV10-2 to TRBJ2-1; D is ambiguous. The source material was CD4+ or CD8+ T cells sorted from blood, sampled in a trial of the OX40 agonist ivuxolimab. The sequence came from an adult with an advanced solid tumor such as melanoma, head and neck, liver or kidney cancer. CDR3 loop: CASSEGPIGNEQFF. In DNA, the CDR3 is TGCGCCAGCAGTGAGGGCCCCATAGGCAATGAGCAGTTCTTC.